This is a list of T cell receptor beta chains from one sample in a study of Ad26.COV2.S vaccination and SARS-CoV-2 variants. Method: immunoSEQ multiplex PCR; TCRdb's copy keeps in-frame clones and lacks some. The top ten clones hold roughly 4% of a sample with approximately 410,000 clones, 85% to 90% of them seen once. The material was peripheral blood, obtained in a trial of Ad26.COV2.S vaccine versus placebo. The receptor set was obtained from a person aged 18 to 59 who received the Ad26.COV2.S COVID-19 vaccine or a placebo. CDR3s include the opening cysteine and the closing phenylalanine or tryptophan. The D gene is left open where the match is weak.

v_gene,d_gene,CDR3aa
TRBV5-1,-,CASSFGTAAMNTEAFF
TRBV4-1,TRBD2,CASSQVSLGGGANEQFF
TRBV6-5,TRBD2,CASSYSAGGGPDTQYF
TRBV7-9,TRBD1,CASSERARTGPNTEAFF
TRBV7-2,-,CASSLDYRAENTIYF
TRBV6-5,TRBD1,CASSIRQGPSYEQYF
TRBV11-2,-,CASSLDPPGRASTDTQYF
TRBV7-9,-,CASSLGDLYEQYF
TRBV28,TRBD2,CASSLPGTSGAYEQYF
TRBV7-2,-,CASRVGGQETQYF
TRBV5-6,TRBD2,CASSLAGTSGAAAQYF
TRBV28,-,CASHNGVTTSHGYTF
TRBV7-9,-,CATTSPNGGTNSPLHF
TRBV7-9,-,CASSGAGDGYTF
TRBV9,-,CASSVAGHPTDEQFF
TRBV11-1,TRBD1,CASRKGTGGYEQYF
TRBV6-5,-,CASEGRDRSYEQYF
TRBV3-1/TRBV3-2,-,CASSPVGKDEKLFF
TRBV23-1,-,CASSQLGRNTIYF
TRBV7-6,-,CASSLGLGNEQFF
TRBV3-1/TRBV3-2,-,CASSHGKNTEAFF
TRBV11-2,-,CASSPFSGTEIYEQYF
TRBV9,TRBD2,CASSEGTSGGDLQETQYF
TRBV4-3,-,CASSQTRHTEAFF
TRBV7-2,TRBD1,CASGVGDRGGGTEAFF
TRBV6-6,TRBD2,CASKPAGDRLKETQYF
TRBV7-9,-,CASSFHGTYEQYF
TRBV28,TRBD1,CASSLGQGTGNTIYF
TRBV11-3,TRBD1,CASSVRQGEVEQYF
TRBV6-2/TRBV6-3,-,CASSPGGWVGDEQYF
TRBV7-6,TRBD2,CASSLVGGNPYEQYF
TRBV19,TRBD1,CASRHLWGQGGTEAFF
TRBV27,-,CASSLSSAYEQYF
TRBV7-3,TRBD1,CASSLAGTGAYEQYF
TRBV7-9,-,CASSLGRGSYYNEQFF
TRBV6-5,TRBD1,CASRWDSLDNYGYTF
TRBV7-9,TRBD1,CASSLAGTGEAFF
TRBV10-3,-,CAIIGGTGNTIYF
TRBV2,-,CASSWAGARNEKLFF
TRBV24-1,-,CATSDFGVGGQETQYF
TRBV7-8,-,CASTNYGGIYADEQYF
TRBV28,-,CASSLSGAYEQYF
TRBV30,-,CAWSYRNQPQHF
TRBV24-1,-,CATSDQSASGLSEYNEQFF
TRBV6-5,-,CASSPGARGYTF
TRBV5-5,-,CASNPGFANYGYTF
TRBV6-5,-,CASSYSTTTVNTIYF
TRBV5-1,-,CASRLREQETQYF
TRBV5-1,TRBD1,CASSLGQKYGYTF
TRBV28,TRBD2,CASSSPLGGSEQYF
TRBV5-6,-,CASSLHHEQYF
TRBV30,TRBD1,CAWSPGQGAEMNTEAFF
TRBV19,TRBD1,CASSTDRGDQPQHF
TRBV6-6,TRBD1,CASSGQVLADTQYF
TRBV6-5,TRBD1,CASRDRGQLNQPQHF
TRBV15,TRBD1,CATSPGQLNEKLFF
TRBV4-3,-,CASSQDWTETNYGYTF